This TCR beta chain appears in the sequencing data of a study of T cell responses to AZD1222 COVID-19 vaccine (dated by TCRdb to the early 2020s). Context from the whole study: TCR sequencing was performed for 230 to 250 trial participants, of whom roughly 200 were given two doses of AZD1222 and around 25 were given two doses of MenACWY control vaccine. Trial participants were enrolled by age into subgroups of 18-55, 56-69 and 70-plus years, and roughly 160, 29 and 62 TCR-sequenced participants, respectively, were included in these subgroups. What the authors observed across the whole study: Reportedly, almost half of the unique spike-specific TCRs recognized epitopes lying outside the regions that are mutated in the B.1.351 and B.1.1.7 variants. Vaccine-associated CD4 TCRs spanned the whole spike protein, with dominant responses in regions 160-218 and 743-854. No day 14 peak-response samples were available, so repertoires were characterized only after the peak T cell response. Participants were mostly white British and included more females than males, and it was suggested by the authors that clonal diversity may have been underestimated. After two AZD1222 doses, both the breadth and the depth of spike-specific TCRs were significantly higher than at day 0 and than in MenACWY recipients. Conclusions about previously exposed vaccinees are limited because only six or seven AZD1222 recipients were SARS-CoV-2 seropositive at baseline. The 56-69-year group was small, and its depth increase did not reach significance, likely because of low power.

According to the study, the label for this sample's time point signals: about 28 days (+/-7) after the second vaccine dose. AZD1222 recipients given second doses at about 4 weeks or at about 12 weeks were pooled, since spike-specific TCR depth and breadth were not found to differ between the two schedules. The vaccinee samples were drawn from two UK trials, COV001 and COV002, one of which was a single-blind randomized controlled phase 2/3 trial testing AZD1222 (ChAdOx1 nCoV-19) in healthy adults. For TCRbeta chain sequencing, PBMC samples were collected from trial participants at day 0 and at day 28 after the second dose. The CDR3, from cysteine to phenylalanine, totals 14 residues. Only CDR3 DNA remains: 42 bases, in frame from the first base. According to the germline V gene (reference sequence), CDR1 reads SEHNR and CDR2 reads FQNEAQ. V lost 5 bases and J lost 0 bases; the stretch between them is 8 bases long.

The CDR3 regions of human TCRbeta chains were analyzed by immunosequencing. Per the source publication's procedure: Repertoire TCRs were checked for matches against a reference library of SARS-CoV-2-specific TCRs that had been generated using the MIRA antigen-specificity platform. Breadth was defined as the fraction of unique TCRs that were SARS-CoV-2-associated, and depth was defined as the fraction of total T cells that were SARS-CoV-2-associated. Each spike-specific TCR was assigned to its reactive spike region and to a CD4 or CD8 class using the MIRA data. Log10-transformed breadth and depth values were compared by one-way ANOVA with Sidak's multiple comparisons tests. TCRdb stores this immuneACCESS table with in-frame sequences only. Part of the clones is absent; in the studies checked, under half of the shortfall reflects unresolved V genes, and no reason is known for the rest. V and J calls and clone size are as listed in that table; D and trimming were resolved from the DNA. The sample records over 150,000 clones, around nine tenths of which are singletons. The ten largest make up 11% of the sample.

A remark on this clone: What antigen it recognizes has not been identified. No quality values exist for individual bases; no much larger clone is one base distant.

The chain is assembled from TRBV7-9 and TRBJ2-1; the D gene is unclear. Here the sequenced sample was peripheral blood, taken 28 days after the second AZD1222 dose. The source of this sequence is an adult who received the AZD1222 COVID-19 vaccine. The DNA reads as follows: TGTGCCAGCAGCATAAGGAGCTCCTACAATGAGCAGTTCTTC. It codes for CASSIRSSYNEQFF.